A single sample is the source of the 32 T cell receptor beta chains below, sequenced in a study of cytomegalovirus exposure and HLA in healthy donors. PCR was performed using 60 Vbeta and 13 Jbeta primers. TCRdb keeps only in-frame clones here, not all; method: immunoSEQ multiplex PCR. The data hold over 200,000 clones, with approximately 78% observed a single time. Input material: PBMCs. The source of these receptors is a male donor in good health and CMV-seronegative.

The chain has TRBV6-4 and TRBJ2-2; tentative D call: TRBD1 (7 bases). Trimming took off 4 bases at V and 0 bases at J, with 24 bases between the two ends. CDR1 is MRHNA and CDR2 is SNTAGT in the germline V gene. This CDR3 spans 20 amino acids. CDR3 DNA: TGTGCCAGCAGTGCCATGGGCGGGACAGCTCGAACCGCGAACACCGGGGAGCTGTTTTTT. Residues: CASSAMGGTARTANTGELFF.

This rearrangement joins TRBV5-6 to TRBJ1-6; 7 bases line up with TRBD1. With 0 bases clipped from V and 9 bases from J, the junction kept 6 bases outside the gene matches. Germline V gene data show CDR1 as SGHDT and CDR2 as YYEEEE. The CDR3 consists of 15 residues. CDR3 protein: CASSLEGAPSSPLHF. For the CDR3, the DNA is TGTGCCAGCAGCTTGGAGGGGGCGCCCAGTTCACCCCTCCACTTT.

This chain joins TRBV2 and TRBJ2-2; 8 bases align to TRBD1. J lost 4 bases, V lost 7 bases, and 8 bases had no gene match. The germline gives CDR1 SNHLY, CDR2 FYNNEI. The CDR3 sequence is 15 residues long. The DNA for the CDR3 is TGTGCCAGCAAGGGGACAGGTGTTACCACCGGGGAGCTGTTTTTT. This sequence encodes CASKGTGVTTGELFF.

This sequence joins TRBV4-1 and TRBJ1-5; the match to TRBD1 covers 9 bases. With 4 bases clipped from V and 6 bases from J, the junction kept 13 bases outside the gene matches. Germline lookup yields CDR1 MGHRA and CDR2 YSYEKL. The CDR3 covers 17 residues. CDR3 residues: CASSRRGRDRVFQPQHF. CDR3 in DNA: TGCGCCAGCAGCCGCAGAGGCCGGGACAGGGTATTTCAGCCCCAGCATTTT.

The chain uses TRBV10-3 and TRBJ2-7; 14 nucleotides match TRBD2. CDR1 is ENHRY, CDR2 SYGVKD, per germline. J gave up 3 bases and V 3 bases, and 4 bases lay outside the gene matches. The CDR3 runs 16 residues. This chain's CDR3 is CAISDSGTSGSYEQYF. CDR3 sequence (DNA): TGTGCCATCAGTGATTCCGGGACTAGCGGGAGCTACGAGCAGTACTTC.

This sequence joins TRBV5-1 and TRBJ2-5, with 7 positions matching TRBD1. Germline CDR1 reads SGHRS; CDR2 reads YFSETQ. V was clipped by 0 bases and J by 5 bases; unmatched bases: 4. This CDR3 region has 14 residues. CDR3 region: CASSLGQGHETQYF. For the CDR3, the DNA is TGCGCCAGCAGCTTGGGACAGGGTCACGAGACCCAGTACTTC.

The chain is built from TRBV28 and TRBJ2-7; tentatively, D is TRBD1 (6 bases). This CDR3 contains 16 residues. V was clipped by 1 base and J by 3 bases, with 16 bases between them. CDR1 is MDHEN and CDR2 is SYDVKM in the germline V gene. The CDR3 nucleotides are TGTGCCAGCAGTTTATCTACTGGAACAGGGTACTACGAGCAGTACTTC. Translating it yields CASSLSTGTGYYEQYF.

This clone appeared a single time. The chain links TRBV9 to TRBJ2-3, with 7 bases aligning to TRBD2. This CDR3 contains 15 residues. The germline V gene encodes CDR1 SGDLS and CDR2 YYNGEE. Trimming removed 4 bases from V and 1 base from J; junction bases left unmatched: 6. The CDR3 coding sequence is TGTGCCAGCAGCTCAGCGGGGCAAGGCACAGATACGCAGTATTTT. This sequence encodes CASSSAGQGTDTQYF.

The chain couples TRBV5-1 to TRBJ2-6, with 7 bases fitting TRBD1. The CDR3 totals 17 residues. CDR1 SGHRS and CDR2 YFSETQ come from the germline V gene. Unmatched junction bases numbered 5, after V lost 2 bases and J lost 0 bases. CDR3 DNA: TGCGCCAGCAGCTTTGGGACAGCAAACTCTGGGGCCAACGTCCTGACTTTC. This codes for CASSFGTANSGANVLTF.

The rearrangement uses TRBV6-1 and TRBJ2-7; the match to TRBD2 covers 8 bases. Losses at the gene ends were 4 bases for V and 3 bases for J; bases not matched to a gene: 5. Per the germline V gene, CDR1 is MNHNS and CDR2 is SASEGT. The CDR3 is 14 amino acids. The CDR3 sequence: CASSVAGGDYEQYF. The CDR3 DNA reads as TGTGCCAGCAGTGTGGCGGGAGGTGACTACGAGCAGTACTTC.

The chain links TRBV4-1 to TRBJ2-1; 11 bases map to TRBD2. CDR1 and CDR2 (germline): MGHRA, YSYEKL. V dropped 0 bases and J dropped 2; count of bases not matched to a gene: 6. CDR3 length equals 18 residues. Written as DNA, the CDR3 is TGCGCCAGCAGCCAAGATCGACTAGCGGGACTTCCCTACAATGAGCAGTTCTTC. Protein product: CASSQDRLAGLPYNEQFF.

The chain uses TRBV7-9 and TRBJ1-5; no clear D gene. The CDR3 has 14 amino acids. Germline V CDR1 and CDR2: SEHNR, FQNEAQ (reference sequence). V was cut by 5 bases and J by 2 bases, with 10 bases left in between. For the CDR3, the DNA is TGTGCCAGCAGCCCATCTGGGCGCAATCAGCCCCAGCATTTT. Encoded protein: CASSPSGRNQPQHF.

Written as DNA, the CDR3 is TGTGCCAGCGGGGGGAGGACTAGCACAGATACGCAGTATTTT. Its translation is CASGGRTSTDTQYF. This chain links TRBV2 with TRBJ2-3, with TRBD2 as a possible D gene (6 bases). The length of the CDR3 is 14 residues. Trimming stripped 8 bases from V and 0 bases from J, with 12 bases between. The germline gives CDR1 SNHLY, CDR2 FYNNEI.

The gene calls are TRBV5-1 and TRBJ1-1; possibly TRBD1 for D (5 bases). Germline CDR1 SGHRS, CDR2 YFSETQ. CDR3 size: 17 residues. V was shortened by 0 bases and J by 4 bases, with 19 bases between the two germline ends. CDR3 in DNA: TGCGCCAGCAGCTTGGCCTCGGGAGGGGTGCTGATCACTGAAGCTTTCTTT. Translation gives CASSLASGGVLITEAFF. Based on the CDR3 plus reference TRBV5-1 and TRBJ1-1, the full variable domain is KAGVTQTPRYLIKTRGQQVTLSCSPISGHRSVSWYQQTPGQGLQFLFEYFSETQRNKGNFPGRFSGRQFSNSRSEMNVSTLELGDSALYLCASSLASGGVLITEAFFGQGTRLTVV.

V and J are TRBV27 and TRBJ1-2, with 7 nucleotides matching TRBD1. J was trimmed by 6 bases and V by 5 bases; bases with no gene match: 6. CDR1 MNHEY and CDR2 SMNVEV come from the germline V gene (reference sequence). This CDR3 contains 13 residues. Here the CDR3 DNA reads TGTGCCAGCAGTACAGGGGAGCAGGATGGCTACACCTTC. Amino acids: CASSTGEQDGYTF.

The rearrangement links TRBV12-1 to TRBJ2-1; the D segment call TRBD2 is taken from the table without a DNA check. TRBV12-1 is shown as a pseudogene. The CDR3 sequence is 18 residues long. The CDR3 region has the DNA TGTGCCAGCAGCTTTTGTGAGGTCAGCGGGAGAAGTATCAATGAGCAGTTCTTC. Amino acid sequence: CASSFCEVSGRSINEQFF.

The chain uses TRBV27 and TRBJ2-5, with 8 bases lining up with TRBD1. The J call may be incorrect, as the DNA end agrees better with TRBJ2-7. CDR3 length equals 16 residues. Germline assignment: CDR1 MNHEY and CDR2 SMNVEV (reference sequence). The CDR3 is CASSLKTGAETYEQYF. DNA for the CDR3: TGTGCCAGCAGTTTAAAGACAGGGGCAGAAACCTACGAGCAGTACTTC.

CDR3 amino acids: CASSEGDFDYGYTF. The CDR3 region has the DNA TGTGCCAGCAGCGAGGGAGACTTCGACTATGGCTACACCTTC. V usage is TRBV5-6 and J usage is TRBJ1-2; unclear D gene. With 4 bases removed from V and 3 bases from J, the gap between germline ends came to 13 bases. CDR1 is SGHDT, CDR2 YYEEEE, per germline. The CDR3 contains 14 residues.

The rearrangement links TRBV5-1 to TRBJ1-2; 10 bases are shared with TRBD1. The CDR3 runs 15 residues. The germline gives CDR1 SGHRS, CDR2 YFSETQ. Losses at the gene ends were 4 bases for V and 3 bases for J; bases not matched to a gene: 6. The CDR3 reads CASSPGTGVDYGYTF. In DNA form, the CDR3 reads TGCGCCAGCAGCCCCGGGACAGGGGTTGACTATGGCTACACCTTC.

The V and J genes are TRBV5-6 and TRBJ1-2; 8 nucleotides agree with TRBD1. The CDR3 loop spans 17 amino acids. V lost 0 bases and J lost 1; bases outside the gene matches: 8. The germline V gene has CDR1 SGHDT and CDR2 YYEEEE. CDR3 bases: TGTGCCAGCAGCTTGGGCGACAGGGGACGCCTTAACTATGGCTACACCTTC. This gives the protein CASSLGDRGRLNYGYTF.

The CDR3 loop is CASSYRQGPGATEAFF. CDR3 DNA: TGTGCCAGCAGTTATCGACAGGGGCCCGGGGCCACTGAAGCTTTCTTT. The chain has TRBV28 and TRBJ1-1, with TRBD1 matching 8 bases. Germline CDR1 reads MDHEN; CDR2 reads SYDVKM. The CDR3 covers 16 residues. Trimming at V came to 4 bases and at J to 4 bases, leaving 11 bases not matched to a gene.

This clone was picked up one time. The chain uses TRBV9 and TRBJ2-7; 8 nucleotides line up with TRBD2. Germline trimming cut 4 bases from V and 5 bases from J; bases unmatched to any gene: 11. Germline V gene sequence: CDR1 SGDLS, CDR2 YYNGEE. The CDR3 sequence is 15 residues long. The CDR3 loop is CASSPAGTSSHEQYF. CDR3 DNA sequence: TGTGCCAGCAGCCCCGCCGGGACTAGTTCCCACGAGCAGTACTTC.

In its sample, this clone was seen once. The chain has TRBV14 and TRBJ2-5; 8 bases align to TRBD2. Losses at the gene ends were 2 bases for V and 3 bases for J; bases not matched to a gene: 2. From germline, CDR1 is SGHDN and CDR2 FVKESK. CDR3 length: 14 residues. DNA for the CDR3: TGTGCCAGCAGCCAATTTAGCGGGGAAGAGACCCAGTACTTC. Protein: CASSQFSGEETQYF.

This clone was detected a few times. The rearrangement joins TRBV11-2 to TRBJ2-1, with 11 bases lining up with TRBD2. This CDR3 has 16 residues. Per the germline V gene, CDR1 is SGHAT and CDR2 is FQNNGV. The V gene end was trimmed by 6 bases and the J gene end by 0 bases; junction bases not matched to a gene: 4. CDR3: CASRLAGEGSYNEQFF. The CDR3 region has the DNA TGTGCCAGCAGACTAGCGGGAGAGGGCTCCTACAATGAGCAGTTCTTC.

This clone was observed once. V gene TRBV5-1 combines with J gene TRBJ2-1; TRBD1 agrees at 8 bases. CDR1 is SGHRS and CDR2 is YFSETQ in the germline V gene. The V and J ends lost 1 base and 8 bases, in that order; junction bases with no gene match: 8. CDR3 length: 15 amino acids. The CDR3 sequence: CASSLSDRGFDEQFF. The CDR3 DNA sequence: TGCGCCAGCAGCTTGAGCGACAGGGGTTTTGATGAGCAGTTCTTC.

The chain is built from TRBV6-4 and TRBJ1-1; 7 nucleotides agree with TRBD1. V trimming: 9 bases; J trimming: 2 bases; junction bases outside the gene matches: 6. Germline CDR1 and CDR2: MRHNA and SNTAGT. The CDR3 length is 13 residues. The DNA of the CDR3 is TGTGCCAGGCCGGGACAGTATAACACTGAAGCTTTCTTT. Its protein product is CARPGQYNTEAFF.

In nucleotides, the CDR3 is TGTGCCAGCAGCTTAGGGGCAGGGGGTCAGTCCTACGAGCAGTACTTC. It translates to CASSLGAGGQSYEQYF. The rearrangement links TRBV7-9 to TRBJ2-7; TRBD1 aligns across 7 bases. The CDR3 covers 16 residues. Per the germline V gene, CDR1 is SEHNR and CDR2 is FQNEAQ (reference sequence). The J segment lost 1 base and the V segment lost 1 base, leaving 7 bases of the junction unmatched.

This chain connects TRBV11-1 to TRBJ2-3, with 7 bases matching TRBD2. The V segment lost 4 bases and the J segment 6 bases; nucleotides outside the gene matches: 10. The CDR3 is 15 amino acids. Germline V gene data show CDR1 as SGHAT and CDR2 as FQDESV (reference sequence). Written as DNA, the CDR3 is TGTGCCAGCAGCTACATATTTGGCGGGAGTGATACGCAGTATTTT. Translated: CASSYIFGGSDTQYF. Based on the CDR3 plus reference TRBV11-1 and TRBJ2-3, the full variable domain is EAEVAQSPRYKITEKSQAVAFWCDPISGHATLYWYRQILGQGPELLVQFQDESVVDDSQLPKDRFSAERLKGVDSTLKIQPAELGDSAMYLCASSYIFGGSDTQYFGPGTRLTVL.

About this clone itself: This specimen includes other DNA sequences encoding the same CDR3. V usage is TRBV2 and J usage is TRBJ2-7, with TRBD1 matching 8 bases. Germline CDR1 SNHLY, CDR2 FYNNEI. With V trimmed by 2 bases and J by 3 bases, 3 bases remained unmatched. The CDR3 contains 14 residues. The CDR3 DNA is TGTGCCAGCAGTGAAACAGGGGGAGGCTACGAGCAGTACTTC. Amino acid sequence: CASSETGGGYEQYF. The whole variable domain, remainder taken from reference TRBV2 and TRBJ2-7, is EPEVTQTPSHQVTQMGQEVILRCVPISNHLYFYWYRQILGQKVEFLVSFYNNEISEKSEIFDDQFSVERPDGSNFTLKIRSTKLEDSAMYFCASSETGGGYEQYFGPGTRLTVT.

This clone was detected a few times. V is TRBV6-6 and J is TRBJ2-5; D is unclear. The CDR3 covers 13 residues. V lost 6 bases, J lost 2 bases, and 10 bases lay in between. CDR1 is MNHNY and CDR2 is SVGAGI in the germline V gene (reference sequence). DNA of the CDR3: TGTGCCAGCAGCCTCCAGTTTCAAGAGACCCAGTACTTC. This gives the protein CASSLQFQETQYF.

The chain joins TRBV9 to TRBJ2-3; the match to TRBD2 covers 8 bases. J gave up 2 bases and V 0 bases, and 2 bases lay outside the gene matches. The V gene's germline CDR1 is SGDLS and CDR2 YYNGEE. The CDR3 extends over 15 amino acids. As DNA, the CDR3 is TGTGCCAGCAGCGTAGTAGCGGGGTCCACAGATACGCAGTATTTT. Protein sequence: CASSVVAGSTDTQYF.

This chain uses TRBV28 with TRBJ2-4, with 10 positions matching TRBD2. CDR1 is MDHEN, CDR2 SYDVKM, per germline. The length of the CDR3 is 17 residues. V dropped 7 bases and J dropped 0; count of bases not matched to a gene: 9. CDR3 region: CASIPSRLAGAKNIQYF. In DNA, the CDR3 is TGTGCCAGCATCCCCTCCAGACTAGCGGGAGCCAAAAACATTCAGTACTTC.